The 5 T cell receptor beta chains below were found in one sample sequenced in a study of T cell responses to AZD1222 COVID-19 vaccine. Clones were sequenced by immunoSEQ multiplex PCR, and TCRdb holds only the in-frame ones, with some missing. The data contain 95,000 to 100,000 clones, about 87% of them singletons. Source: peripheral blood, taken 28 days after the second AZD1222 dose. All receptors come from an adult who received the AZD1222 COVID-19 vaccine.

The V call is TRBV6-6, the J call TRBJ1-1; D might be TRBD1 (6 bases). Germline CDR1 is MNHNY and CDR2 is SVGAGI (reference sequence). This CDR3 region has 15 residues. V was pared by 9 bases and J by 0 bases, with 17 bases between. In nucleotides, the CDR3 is TGTGCCAGTTCTCTTACAGGGTTGTTGAACACTGAAGCTTTCTTT. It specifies CASSLTGLLNTEAFF.

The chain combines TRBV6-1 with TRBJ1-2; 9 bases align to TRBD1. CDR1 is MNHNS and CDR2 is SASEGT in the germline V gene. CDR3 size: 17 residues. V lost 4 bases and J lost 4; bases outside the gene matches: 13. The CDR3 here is CASSARTGQGITYGYTF. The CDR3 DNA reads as TGTGCCAGCAGTGCCCGTACGGGACAGGGCATTACCTATGGCTACACCTTC.

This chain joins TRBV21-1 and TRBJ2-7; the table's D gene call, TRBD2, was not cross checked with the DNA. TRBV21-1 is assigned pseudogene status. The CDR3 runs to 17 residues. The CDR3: CASSLTIDAARTYEQYF. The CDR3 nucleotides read TGTGCCAGCAGCCTAACAATAGACGCTGCTAGAACCTACGAGCAGTACTTC.

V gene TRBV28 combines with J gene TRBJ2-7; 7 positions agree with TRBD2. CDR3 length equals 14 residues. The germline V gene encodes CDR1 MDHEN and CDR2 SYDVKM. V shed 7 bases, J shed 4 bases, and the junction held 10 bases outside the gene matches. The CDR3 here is CASIEGGSAYEQYF. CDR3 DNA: TGTGCCAGCATCGAAGGCGGGAGCGCATACGAGCAGTACTTC.

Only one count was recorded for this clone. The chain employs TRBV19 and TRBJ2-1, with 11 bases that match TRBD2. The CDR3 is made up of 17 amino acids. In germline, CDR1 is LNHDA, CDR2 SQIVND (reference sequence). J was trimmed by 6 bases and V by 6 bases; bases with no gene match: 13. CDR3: CASSPRATSGMGNEQFF. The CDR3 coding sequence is TGTGCCAGTAGCCCCCGGGCGACTAGCGGGATGGGCAATGAGCAGTTCTTC.